This T cell receptor beta chain was observed in a study of blood T cell repertoires in COVID-19. Study in general: The United States, Italy and Spain provided the acute and convalescent COVID-19 samples. The cDNA or gDNA used as material had been derived from T cells, B-cell-depleted T cells, or PBMCs.

This clone has just one count. Per the study methods: Amplification of reference gene primers was used by the study to estimate nucleated cell counts. TCRdb's table, derived via immunoSEQ multiplex PCR, lists solely in-frame clones and lacks some. The DNA was the basis for D and trimming; V, J and clone size are from that table. The sample yields over 150,000 clones, 65% to 85% seen once. The CDR3 runs to 13 residues. Germline CDR1 is LNHDA and CDR2 is SQIVND (reference sequence). Trimming removed 7 bases at V and 1 base at J, with 10 bases between. The clonotype comes from a woman of 80 years or more with acute or convalescent COVID-19. The rearrangement joins TRBV19 to TRBJ1-1; tentative D call: TRBD1 (6 bases). Sequenced material: peripheral blood. The CDR3 spells CASIPTGNTEAFF. The CDR3 DNA reads as TGTGCCAGTATCCCGACAGGGAACACTGAAGCTTTCTTT.